The 20 T cell receptor beta chains in this list originate from one sample, sequenced in a study of T cells in Graves' hyperthyroidism and ophthalmopathy. Regions amplified from RNA transcripts were the TCR beta CDR3 regions. HTBI primers were used for first-round RT-PCR of the TCR CDR3. TCRdb redid the calling of the multiplex PCR reads with MiXCR, one entry per CDR3 protein. The sample holds hundreds of thousands of distinct CDR3 sequences, under 15% seen once. The material sequenced was blood. The source of these receptors is a man aged 18 to 29 with Graves' ophthalmopathy.

The chain recombines TRBV29-1 with TRBJ2-1, with 15 bases fitting TRBD2. Germline-derived CDR1 and CDR2 are SQVTM and ANQGSEA. This CDR3 region has 16 residues. J was trimmed by 8 bases and V by 6 bases; bases with no gene match: 11. The CDR3 protein is CSVSGTSGRRGHEQFF. In nucleotides, the CDR3 is TGCAGCGTCTCCGGGACTAGCGGGAGGAGGGGTCATGAGCAGTTCTTC.

The chain recombines TRBV19 with TRBJ2-7; maybe TRBD1 (5 bases). Trimming stripped 4 bases from V and 1 base from J, with 8 bases between. The germline V gene has CDR1 LNHDA and CDR2 SQIVND (reference sequence). The CDR3 extends over 13 amino acids. This chain's CDR3 is CASSTWTSYEQYF. Written as DNA, the CDR3 is TGTGCCAGTAGTACCTGGACATCCTACGAGCAGTACTTC.

V is TRBV7-3 and J is TRBJ2-3; D ambiguous. The germline V gene encodes CDR1 SGHTA and CDR2 FQGTGA. Trimming pared 11 bases from V and 2 bases from J, leaving 14 bases between. The CDR3 runs to 13 residues. CDR3 amino acids: CAASPSDTDTQYF. The CDR3, as DNA: TGTGCCGCCAGCCCCTCCGACACAGATACGCAGTATTTT.

The genes are TRBV20-1 and TRBJ2-5; D may match TRBD1 or TRBD2 (5 bases each). The CDR3 contains 13 residues. Trimming shortened V by 5 bases and J by 2 bases, and 12 bases separated the two germline ends. CDR1 is DFQATT, CDR2 SNEGSKA, per germline (reference sequence). DNA of the CDR3: TGCAGTGCTCTCCGGGACGAACAAGAGACCCAGTACTTC. Amino acids: CSALRDEQETQYF.

This clonotype was seen ten or more times. The rearrangement links TRBV12-3 or TRBV12-4 to TRBJ2-7; TRBD1 agrees at 9 bases. The trim removed 3 bases at V and 7 bases at J, leaving 16 bases unmatched. The CDR3 totals 17 residues. Written as DNA, the CDR3 is TGTGCCAGCAGTTTGGCGATCTATGGGGGACAGGGTAAGGAGCAGTACTTC. Translating gives CASSLAIYGGQGKEQYF.

J is TRBJ2-3 and V is TRBV9; TRBD2 matches at 7 bases. V shed 3 bases and J 1 base; nucleotides not matched to a gene: 8. This CDR3 is built from 16 residues. CDR1 is SGDLS and CDR2 is YYNGEE in the germline V gene. The CDR3 loop is CASSARLAAGTDTQYF. The CDR3 DNA follows: TGTGCCAGCAGCGCAAGGCTAGCGGCAGGCACAGATACGCAGTATTTT.

The gene calls are TRBV6-1 and TRBJ1-3; no clear D gene. This CDR3 comprises 15 residues. V lost 6 bases, J lost 2 bases, and 14 bases lay in between. Germline loops: CDR1 MNHNS, CDR2 SASEGT. CDR3 region: CASSPERVTGNTIYF. DNA for the CDR3: TGTGCCAGCAGCCCCGAGAGGGTGACTGGAAACACCATATATTTT.

The V call is TRBV2, the J call TRBJ1-6, with a tentative D call TRBD1 (5 bases). CDR3 size: 15 residues. V was cut by 10 bases and J by 6 bases, with 19 bases left in between. Germline V gene lookup returns CDR1 SNHLY and CDR2 FYNNEI. The DNA for the CDR3 is TGTGCCACCGTTGCGGGGACCGGGGGTAATTCACCCCTCCACTTT. It translates to CATVAGTGGNSPLHF.

V gene TRBV11-2 combines with J gene TRBJ1-3, with 7 bases lining up with TRBD1. Trimming at V came to 1 base and at J to 9 bases, leaving 6 bases not matched to a gene. This CDR3 is 14 amino acids long. CDR1 is SGHAT, CDR2 FQNNGV, per germline. Here the CDR3 DNA reads TGTGCCAGCAGCTTAGGAGCGACAGGGCGCACCATATATTTT. It specifies CASSLGATGRTIYF.

The chain joins TRBV12-3 or TRBV12-4 to TRBJ1-5, with 8 bases that match TRBD1. The trim removed 6 bases at V and 6 bases at J, leaving 7 bases unmatched. The CDR3 is made up of 14 amino acids. The CDR3, as DNA: TGTGCCAGCAGCCGGACAGGGACGAGTCAGCCCCAGCATTTT. This sequence encodes CASSRTGTSQPQHF.

This clonotype was counted only a few times. The chain links TRBV12-3 or TRBV12-4 to TRBJ2-7, with 7 nucleotides matching TRBD1. Trimming removed 6 bases from V and 2 bases from J; junction bases left unmatched: 7. The CDR3 has 14 residues. CDR3 region: CASRGTGEAYEQYF. DNA for the CDR3: TGTGCCAGCAGAGGTACAGGGGAAGCCTACGAGCAGTACTTC.

This clonotype was seen many times. V is TRBV9 and J is TRBJ2-5; D call uncertain. The germline CDR1 and CDR2 sequences are SGDLS and YYNGEE. Between the trimmed V and J ends, which lost 0 bases and 5 bases, there was a span of 11 bases. This CDR3 is 14 amino acids long. As DNA, the CDR3 is TGTGCCAGCAGCGTAGGGGTCTTAGGGGAGACCCAGTACTTC. It translates to CASSVGVLGETQYF.

The chain uses TRBV30 and TRBJ2-3; 8 bases align to TRBD2. From germline, CDR1 is GTSNPN and CDR2 SVGIG (reference sequence). This CDR3 is 14 amino acids long. Trimming cost V 3 bases and J 0 bases; bases outside gene matches: 2. The CDR3 DNA is TGTGCCTGGAGGGTAGCGGGAAGCACAGATACGCAGTATTTT. Translated: CAWRVAGSTDTQYF.

This clonotype was seen only a few times. This chain links TRBV4-1 with TRBJ1-1; TRBD1 might be the D (5 bases). Germline loops: CDR1 MGHRA, CDR2 YSYEKL. The CDR3 covers 16 residues. V shed 0 bases and J shed 1 base, with 12 bases lying between them. CDR3 nucleotides: TGCGCCAGCAGCCAAGAGGGGGTGGGGCCGAACACTGAAGCTTTCTTT. The encoded protein is CASSQEGVGPNTEAFF.

As concerns this clonotype: A read error likely explains this, since a far larger clone differs by one base. The chain joins TRBV7-9 to TRBJ1-1; tentatively, D is TRBD1 (5 bases). The CDR3 is made up of 14 amino acids. CDR1 is SEHNR, CDR2 FQNEAQ, per germline (reference sequence). V shed 0 bases and J shed 4 bases, with 9 bases lying between them. Written as DNA, the CDR3 is TGTGCCAGCAGCTTAGCGGGGGGGGGCACTGAAGCTTTCTTT. Translation: CASSLAGGGTEAFF.

This clonotype was seen more than once but under ten times. The chain joins TRBV4-1 to TRBJ2-7; D gene uncertain. Germline V gene lookup returns CDR1 MGHRA and CDR2 YSYEKL. The CDR3 runs to 14 residues. The V and J ends lost 1 base and 0 bases respectively, with 7 bases between them. CDR3: CASSQAPLSYEQYF. As DNA, the CDR3 is TGCGCCAGCAGCCAAGCCCCGCTCTCCTACGAGCAGTACTTC.

This clonotype was seen only a few times. The chain uses TRBV15 and TRBJ2-1; 8 nucleotides agree with TRBD2. J was trimmed by 6 bases and V by 1 base; bases with no gene match: 11. The CDR3 sequence is 17 residues long. Germline assignment: CDR1 LNHNV and CDR2 YYDKDF (reference sequence). In nucleotides, the CDR3 is TGTGCCACCAGCAGAGGCACCGGGACTAGGGCCTCCAATGAGCAGTTCTTC. Translating it yields CATSRGTGTRASNEQFF.

This clonotype was counted at least ten times. V gene TRBV20-1 combines with J gene TRBJ2-3, with D tentatively TRBD2 (5 bases). The CDR3 sequence is 17 residues long. CDR1 DFQATT and CDR2 SNEGSKA come from the germline V gene (reference sequence). V was cut by 0 bases and J by 2 bases, with 18 bases left in between. CDR3 amino acids: CSARDLSRTGNTDTQYF. Written as DNA, the CDR3 is TGCAGTGCTAGAGATTTATCCCGGACTGGAAACACAGATACGCAGTATTTT.

This clonotype has ten or more counts. V usage is TRBV6-2 or TRBV6-3 and J usage is TRBJ2-5; D is ambiguous. The V end lost 2 bases, the J end lost 5 bases, and 3 bases lay between the germline ends. This CDR3 has 11 residues. Germline CDR1 reads MNHEY; CDR2 reads SVGEGT. For the CDR3, the DNA is TGTGCCAGCAGTTACGGGGAGACCCAGTACTTC. Translated: CASSYGETQYF.

This clonotype has a count of ten or more. The V call is TRBV11-2, the J call TRBJ2-5, with D perhaps TRBD1 (7 bases). CDR1 is SGHAT, CDR2 FQNNGV, per germline. The length of the CDR3 is 13 residues. Deletions cut 7 bases from V and 4 bases from J, with 13 bases between. CDR3 DNA sequence: TGTGCCAGCACACGACAGGGAGGAGAGACCCAGTACTTC. It is translated as CASTRQGGETQYF.